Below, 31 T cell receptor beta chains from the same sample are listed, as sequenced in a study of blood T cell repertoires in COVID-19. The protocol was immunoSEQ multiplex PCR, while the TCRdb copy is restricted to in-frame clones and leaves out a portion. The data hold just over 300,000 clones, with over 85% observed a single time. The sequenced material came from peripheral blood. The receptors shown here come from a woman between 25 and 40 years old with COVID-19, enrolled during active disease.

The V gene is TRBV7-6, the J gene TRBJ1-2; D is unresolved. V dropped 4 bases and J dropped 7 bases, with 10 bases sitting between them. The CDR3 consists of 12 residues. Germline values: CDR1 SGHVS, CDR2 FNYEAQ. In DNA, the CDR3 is TGTGCCAGCAGCTATCTCTCGGGTGGCTACACCTTC. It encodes CASSYLSGGYTF.

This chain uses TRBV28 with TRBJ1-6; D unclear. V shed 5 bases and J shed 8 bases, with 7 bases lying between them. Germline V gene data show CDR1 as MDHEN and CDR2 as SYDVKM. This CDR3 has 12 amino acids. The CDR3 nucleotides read TGTGCCAGCAGTCCCTCGGATTCACCCCTCCACTTT. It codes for CASSPSDSPLHF.

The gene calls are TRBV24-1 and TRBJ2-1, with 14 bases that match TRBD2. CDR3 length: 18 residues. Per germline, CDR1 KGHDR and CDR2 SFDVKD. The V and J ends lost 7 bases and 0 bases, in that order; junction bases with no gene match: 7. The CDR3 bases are TGTGCCACCAGCGGACTAGCGGGGGGCCCGAGCTCCTACAATGAGCAGTTCTTC. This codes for CATSGLAGGPSSYNEQFF.

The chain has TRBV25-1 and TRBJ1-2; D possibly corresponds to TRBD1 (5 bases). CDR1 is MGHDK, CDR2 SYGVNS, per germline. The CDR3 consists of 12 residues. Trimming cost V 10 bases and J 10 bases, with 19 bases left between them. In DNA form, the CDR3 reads TGTGCCACCACTCTTGGGGCTGGAGACTACACCTTC. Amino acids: CATTLGAGDYTF.

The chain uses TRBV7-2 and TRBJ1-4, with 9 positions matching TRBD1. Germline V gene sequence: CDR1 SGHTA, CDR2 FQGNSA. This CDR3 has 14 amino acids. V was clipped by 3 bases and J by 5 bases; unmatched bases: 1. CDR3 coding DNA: TGTGCCAGCAGCTTTACAGGGGGCAATGAAAAACTGTTTTTT. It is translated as CASSFTGGNEKLFF.

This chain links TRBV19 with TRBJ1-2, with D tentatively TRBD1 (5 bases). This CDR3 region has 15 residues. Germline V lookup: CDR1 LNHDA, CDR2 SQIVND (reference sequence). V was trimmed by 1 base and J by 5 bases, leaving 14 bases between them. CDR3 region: CASSIAAQESYGYTF. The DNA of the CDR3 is TGTGCCAGTAGTATAGCGGCACAGGAATCGTATGGCTACACCTTC.

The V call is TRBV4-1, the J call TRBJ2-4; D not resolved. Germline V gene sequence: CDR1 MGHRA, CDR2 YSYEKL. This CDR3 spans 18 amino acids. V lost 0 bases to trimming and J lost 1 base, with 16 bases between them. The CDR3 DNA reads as TGCGCCAGCAGCCAAGATGAGCGACCTTCCGGGGCCAAAAACATTCAGTACTTC. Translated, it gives CASSQDERPSGAKNIQYF.

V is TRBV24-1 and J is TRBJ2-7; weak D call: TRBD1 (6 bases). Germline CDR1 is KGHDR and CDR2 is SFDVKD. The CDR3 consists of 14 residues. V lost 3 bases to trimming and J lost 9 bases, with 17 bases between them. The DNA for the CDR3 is TGTGCCACCAGTGATACCGGGACATCCAGGGTGCAGTACGTC. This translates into CATSDTGTSRVQYV.

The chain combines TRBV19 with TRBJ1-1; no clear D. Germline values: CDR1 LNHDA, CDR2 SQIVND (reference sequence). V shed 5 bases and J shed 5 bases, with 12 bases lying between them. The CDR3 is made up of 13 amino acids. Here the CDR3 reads CASSPTAGTEAFF. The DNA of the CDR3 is TGTGCCAGTAGTCCCACGGCGGGAACTGAAGCTTTCTTT.

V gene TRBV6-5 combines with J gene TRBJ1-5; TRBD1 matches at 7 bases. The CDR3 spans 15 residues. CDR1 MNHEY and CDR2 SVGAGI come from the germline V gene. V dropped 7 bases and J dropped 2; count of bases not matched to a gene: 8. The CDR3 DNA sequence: TGTGCCAGCATCTCCCGGGACAGAGGCAATCAGCCCCAGCATTTT. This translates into CASISRDRGNQPQHF.

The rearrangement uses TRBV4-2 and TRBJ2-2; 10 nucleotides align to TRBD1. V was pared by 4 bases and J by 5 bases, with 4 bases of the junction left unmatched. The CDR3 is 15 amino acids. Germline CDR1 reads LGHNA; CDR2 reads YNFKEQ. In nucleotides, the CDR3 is TGTGCCAGCAGCCCGTCGGGACAGGGGACCGGGGAGCTGTTTTTT. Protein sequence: CASSPSGQGTGELFF.

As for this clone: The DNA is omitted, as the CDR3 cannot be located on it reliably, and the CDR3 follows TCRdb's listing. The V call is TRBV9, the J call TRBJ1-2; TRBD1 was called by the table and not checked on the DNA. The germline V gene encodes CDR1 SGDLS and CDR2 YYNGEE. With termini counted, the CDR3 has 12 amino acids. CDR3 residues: CASSVGGGASTF.

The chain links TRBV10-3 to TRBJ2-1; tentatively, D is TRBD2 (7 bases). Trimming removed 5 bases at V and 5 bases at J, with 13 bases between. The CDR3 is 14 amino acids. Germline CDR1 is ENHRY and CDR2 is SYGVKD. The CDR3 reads CAISSGGPDNEQFF. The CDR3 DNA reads TGTGCCATCAGTTCGGGGGGCCCTGACAATGAGCAGTTCTTC.

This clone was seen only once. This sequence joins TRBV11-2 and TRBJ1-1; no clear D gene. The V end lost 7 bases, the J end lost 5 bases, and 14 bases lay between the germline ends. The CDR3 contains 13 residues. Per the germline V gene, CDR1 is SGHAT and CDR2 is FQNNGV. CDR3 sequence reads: CASNPRGWTEAFF. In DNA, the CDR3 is TGTGCCAGCAACCCACGAGGTTGGACTGAAGCTTTCTTT.

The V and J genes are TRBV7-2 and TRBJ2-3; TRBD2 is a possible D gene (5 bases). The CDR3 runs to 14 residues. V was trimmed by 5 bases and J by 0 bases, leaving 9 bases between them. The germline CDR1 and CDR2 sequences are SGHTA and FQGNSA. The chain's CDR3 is CASSRGGSTDTQYF. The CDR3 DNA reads TGTGCCAGCAGCCGCGGCGGGAGCACAGATACGCAGTATTTT.

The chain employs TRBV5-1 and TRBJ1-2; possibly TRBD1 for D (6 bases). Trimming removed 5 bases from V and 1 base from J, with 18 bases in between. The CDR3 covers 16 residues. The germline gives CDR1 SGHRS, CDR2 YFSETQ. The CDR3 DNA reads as TGCGCCAGCAGTTACGAGGGTACAGGGATTAACTATGGCTACACCTTC. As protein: CASSYEGTGINYGYTF.

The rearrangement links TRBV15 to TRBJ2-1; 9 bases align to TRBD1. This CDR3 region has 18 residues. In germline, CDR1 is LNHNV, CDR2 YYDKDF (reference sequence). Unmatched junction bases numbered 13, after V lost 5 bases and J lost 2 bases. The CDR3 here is CATSRDREGGRTYNEQFF. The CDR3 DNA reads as TGTGCCACCAGCCGGGACAGGGAGGGGGGTAGGACCTACAATGAGCAGTTCTTC.

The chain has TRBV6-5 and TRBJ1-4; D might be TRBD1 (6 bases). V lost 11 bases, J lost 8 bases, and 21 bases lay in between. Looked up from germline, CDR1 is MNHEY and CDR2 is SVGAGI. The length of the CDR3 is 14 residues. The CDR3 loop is CARRPRGAGEKLFF. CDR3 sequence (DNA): TGTGCCCGCCGGCCCCGGGGGGCGGGGGAAAAACTGTTTTTT.

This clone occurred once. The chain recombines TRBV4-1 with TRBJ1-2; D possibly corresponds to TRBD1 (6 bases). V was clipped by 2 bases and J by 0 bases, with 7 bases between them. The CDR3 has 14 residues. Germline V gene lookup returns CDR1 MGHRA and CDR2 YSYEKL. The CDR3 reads CASSQQGSNYGYTF. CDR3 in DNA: TGCGCCAGCAGCCAACAGGGGTCTAACTATGGCTACACCTTC.

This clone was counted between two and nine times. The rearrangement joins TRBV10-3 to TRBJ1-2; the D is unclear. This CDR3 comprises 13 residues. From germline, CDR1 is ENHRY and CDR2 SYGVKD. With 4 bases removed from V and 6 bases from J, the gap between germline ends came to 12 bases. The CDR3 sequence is CAISGPGRNGYTF. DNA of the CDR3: TGTGCCATCAGTGGACCGGGAAGGAATGGCTACACCTTC.

This CDR3 reads CASSPPGRVSGNTIYF. CDR3 bases: TGTGCCAGCAGCCCACCGGGGAGGGTTTCGGGAAACACCATATATTTT. This chain connects TRBV14 to TRBJ1-3; D unresolved. CDR3 length: 16 amino acids. V was clipped by 4 bases and J by 4 bases, with 17 bases between them. Looked up from germline, CDR1 is SGHDN and CDR2 is FVKESK.

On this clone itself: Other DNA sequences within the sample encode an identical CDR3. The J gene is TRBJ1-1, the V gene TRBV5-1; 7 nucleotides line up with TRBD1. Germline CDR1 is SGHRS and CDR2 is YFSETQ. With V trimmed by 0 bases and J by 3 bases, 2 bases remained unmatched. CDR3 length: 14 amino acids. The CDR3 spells CASSLAGGYTEAFF. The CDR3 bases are TGCGCCAGCAGCTTGGCAGGGGGATACACTGAAGCTTTCTTT.

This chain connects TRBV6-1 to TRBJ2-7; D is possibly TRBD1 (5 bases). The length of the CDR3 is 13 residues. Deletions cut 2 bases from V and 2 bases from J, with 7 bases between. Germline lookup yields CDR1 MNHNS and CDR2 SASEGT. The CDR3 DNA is TGTGCCAGCAGTGAAAGGGGCACCTACGAGCAGTACGTC. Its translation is CASSERGTYEQYV.

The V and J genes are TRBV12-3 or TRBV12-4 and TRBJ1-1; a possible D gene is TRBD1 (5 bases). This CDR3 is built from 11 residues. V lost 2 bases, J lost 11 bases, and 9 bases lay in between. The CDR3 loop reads CASSLRDFAFF. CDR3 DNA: TGTGCCAGCAGTTTAAGGGACTTCGCTTTCTTT.

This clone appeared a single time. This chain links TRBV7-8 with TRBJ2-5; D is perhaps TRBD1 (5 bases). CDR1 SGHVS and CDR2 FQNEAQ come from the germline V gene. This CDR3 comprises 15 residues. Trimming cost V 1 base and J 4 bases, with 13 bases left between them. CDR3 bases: TGTGCCAGCAGCTTAGGGGGCCTAGTAGGAGAGACCCAGTACTTC. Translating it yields CASSLGGLVGETQYF.

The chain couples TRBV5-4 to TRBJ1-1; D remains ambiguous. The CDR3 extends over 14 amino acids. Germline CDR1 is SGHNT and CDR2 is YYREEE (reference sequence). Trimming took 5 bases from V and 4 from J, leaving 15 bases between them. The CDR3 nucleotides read TGTGCCAGCAGTTCCGGGTGGAGGGCCACTGAAGCTTTCTTT. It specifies CASSSGWRATEAFF.

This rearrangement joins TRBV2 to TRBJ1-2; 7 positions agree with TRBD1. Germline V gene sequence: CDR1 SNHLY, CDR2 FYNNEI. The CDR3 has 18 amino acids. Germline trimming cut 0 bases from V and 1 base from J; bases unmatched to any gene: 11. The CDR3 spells CASSEARLPRQGNYGYTF. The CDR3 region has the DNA TGTGCCAGCAGTGAAGCTCGTTTGCCCCGACAGGGTAACTATGGCTACACCTTC.

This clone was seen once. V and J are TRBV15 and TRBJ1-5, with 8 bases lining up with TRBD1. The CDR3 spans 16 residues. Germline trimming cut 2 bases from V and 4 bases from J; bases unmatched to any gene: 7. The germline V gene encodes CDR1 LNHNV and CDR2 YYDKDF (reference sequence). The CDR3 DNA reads TGTGCCACCAGCAGACCTGACAGGGGTGGAAATCAGCCCCAGCATTTT. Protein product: CATSRPDRGGNQPQHF.

This CDR3 is CSVGVRDRGWGTQYF. The CDR3 DNA is TGCAGCGTTGGGGTCCGGGACAGGGGGTGGGGTACGCAGTATTTT. The chain recombines TRBV29-1 with TRBJ2-3, with 11 bases aligning to TRBD1. Germline V gene lookup returns CDR1 SQVTM and CDR2 ANQGSEA. This CDR3 is built from 15 residues. With 4 bases clipped from V and 8 bases from J, the junction kept 11 bases outside the gene matches.

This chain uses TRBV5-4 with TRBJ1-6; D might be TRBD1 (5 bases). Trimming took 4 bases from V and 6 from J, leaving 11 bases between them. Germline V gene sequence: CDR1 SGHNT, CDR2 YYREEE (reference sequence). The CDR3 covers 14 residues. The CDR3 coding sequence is TGTGCCAGCAGCCGCTGGGGCGGTAATTCACCCCTCCACTTT. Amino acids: CASSRWGGNSPLHF.

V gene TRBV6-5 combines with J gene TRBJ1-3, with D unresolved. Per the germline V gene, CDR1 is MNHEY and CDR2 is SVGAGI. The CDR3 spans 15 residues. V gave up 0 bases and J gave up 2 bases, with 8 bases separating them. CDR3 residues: CASSYSRETGNTIYF. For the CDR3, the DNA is TGTGCCAGCAGTTACTCCCGAGAGACTGGAAACACCATATATTTT.